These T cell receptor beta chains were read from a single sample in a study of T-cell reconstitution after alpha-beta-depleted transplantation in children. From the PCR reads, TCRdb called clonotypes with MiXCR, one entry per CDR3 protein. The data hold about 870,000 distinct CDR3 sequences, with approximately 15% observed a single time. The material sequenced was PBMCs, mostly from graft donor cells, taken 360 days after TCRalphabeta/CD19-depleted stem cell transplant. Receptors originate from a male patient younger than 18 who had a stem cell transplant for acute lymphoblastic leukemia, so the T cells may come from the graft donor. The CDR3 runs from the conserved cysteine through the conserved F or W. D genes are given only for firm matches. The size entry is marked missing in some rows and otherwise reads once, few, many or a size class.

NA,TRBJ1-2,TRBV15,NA,TGTGCCACCAGCAAGGTCGTGGGACCCTCCCGATCCTATGGCTACACCTTC,CATSKVVGPSRSYGYTF
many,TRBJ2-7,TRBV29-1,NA,TGCAGCGTTGAAATTTGGCAGGGGTGGAGCGAGCAGTACTTC,CSVEIWQGWSEQYF
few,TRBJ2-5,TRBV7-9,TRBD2,TGTGCCAGCAGCCAGCCGGGGAGGGGAGAGACCCAGTACTTC,CASSQPGRGETQYF
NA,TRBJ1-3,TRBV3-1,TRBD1,TGTGCCAGCAGCCCCGTGGCGCAGGGGGCCGGAAACACCATATATTTT,CASSPVAQGAGNTIYF
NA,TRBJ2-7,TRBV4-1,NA,TGCGCCAGCAGCCAGGATCTAGCGAGCTCCTACGAGCAGTACTTC,CASSQDLASSYEQYF
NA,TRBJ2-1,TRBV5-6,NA,TGTGCCAGCAGCTTACTCCAGGGTTGGCAGTTCTTC,CASSLLQGWQFF
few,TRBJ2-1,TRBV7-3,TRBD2,TGTGCCAGCAGCGAGAGCGGGAGCCGGTACAATGAGCAGTTCTTC,CASSESGSRYNEQFF
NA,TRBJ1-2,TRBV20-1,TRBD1,TGCAGTGCTAGATTCAAGACAGGGGCCCATGGCTACAGCTTC,CSARFKTGAHGYSF
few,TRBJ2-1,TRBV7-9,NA,TGTGCCAGCAGCCCAGGTGGGATGCTAGCAGGTGAGCAGTTCTTC,CASSPGGMLAGEQFF
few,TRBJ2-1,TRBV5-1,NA,TGCGCCAGCAGACTTTGGGGCTCATTCGAGCAGTTCTTC,CASRLWGSFEQFF
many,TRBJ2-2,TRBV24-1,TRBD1,TGTGCCACCAGTTTACCGGGACAGGTGAACACCGGGGAGCTGTTTTTT,CATSLPGQVNTGELFF
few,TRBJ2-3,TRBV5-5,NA,TGTGCCAGCATCCACTTCGATACGCAGTATTTT,CASIHFDTQYF
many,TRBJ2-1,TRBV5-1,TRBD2,TGCGCCAGCAGCTTCGGCGGGAGTCGAAGCAATGAGCAGTTCTTC,CASSFGGSRSNEQFF
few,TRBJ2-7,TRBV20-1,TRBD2,TGCAGTGCTAAGACTAGCGGGAGGGCCTGTGTTTTCCCCCTCCCCCGTTACGAGCAGTACTTC,CSAKTSGRACVFPLPRYEQYF
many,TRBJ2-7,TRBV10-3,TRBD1,TGTGCCATCAGTGAGCTCCGGGACAGGGGCTCCGTGGACGAGCAGTACTTC,CAISELRDRGSVDEQYF
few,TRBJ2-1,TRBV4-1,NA,TGCGCCAGCAGCCAAGGAGGATCCAACCATGAGCAGCTCTTC,CASSQGGSNHEQLF
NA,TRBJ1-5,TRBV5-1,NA,TGCGCCAGCAGCGCGTCCAGTGGCAATCAGCCCCAGCATTTT,CASSASSGNQPQHF
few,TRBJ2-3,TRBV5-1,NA,TGCGCCAGCAGTGGGAACGGGACGCAGTATTTT,CASSGNGTQYF
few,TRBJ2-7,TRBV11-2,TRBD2,TGTGCCAGCAGCTTAGTGCGGGAGGGCCTTTACGAGCAGTACTTC,CASSLVREGLYEQYF
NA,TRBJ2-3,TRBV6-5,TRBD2,TGTGCCAGCAGTTACCTAGCGGGAGGAATTACAGATACGCAGTATTTT,CASSYLAGGITDTQYF
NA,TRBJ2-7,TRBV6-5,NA,TGTGCCAGCAGTTACTCTGGAGGGCTGGGGACCTACGAGCAGTACTTC,CASSYSGGLGTYEQYF
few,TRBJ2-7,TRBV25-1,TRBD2,TGTGCCAGCACCTTAGCGGGAGTCTACGAGCAGTACTTC,CASTLAGVYEQYF
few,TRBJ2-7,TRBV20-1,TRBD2,TGCAGTGCTACTAGCGGGAGGGCCCCCTACGAGCAGTACTTC,CSATSGRAPYEQYF
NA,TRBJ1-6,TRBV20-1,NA,TGCAGTGCTATAAAGGGGGAGCCCCTCCACTTT,CSAIKGEPLHF
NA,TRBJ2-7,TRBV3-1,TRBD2,TGTGCCAGCAGCCAAGATCGATATGAGACTAGCGGATCCTACGAGCAGTACTTC,CASSQDRYETSGSYEQYF
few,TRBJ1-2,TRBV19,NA,TGTGCCAGTAGTATAGGCCAAGGAGCGAGAGGCTACACCTTC,CASSIGQGARGYTF
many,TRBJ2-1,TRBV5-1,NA,TGCGCCAGCAGCTTCGGGCGGTACAATGAGCAGTTCTTC,CASSFGRYNEQFF
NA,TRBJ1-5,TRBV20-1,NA,TGCAGTGCTATCAAGACCAAAAATCAGCCCCAGCATTTT,CSAIKTKNQPQHF
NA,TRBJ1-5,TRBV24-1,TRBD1,TGTGCCACCAGTCAGGGGGGGAGCAATCAGCCCCAGCATTTT,CATSQGGSNQPQHF
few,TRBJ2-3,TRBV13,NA,TGTGCCAGCAGCTTCCCACCAGGGACGACGAGCACAGATACGCAGTATTTT,CASSFPPGTTSTDTQYF
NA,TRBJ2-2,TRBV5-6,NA,TGTGCCAGCAGCCCGCTGGTCCTAGGGGCTGGGGAGAACACCGGGGAGCTGTTTTTT,CASSPLVLGAGENTGELFF
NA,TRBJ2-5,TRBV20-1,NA,TGCAGTGCCAGAACCAGGGGTGGGGAGACCCAGTACTTC,CSARTRGGETQYF